Listed below are T cell receptor beta chains from one sample, sequenced in a study of neurological immune-mediated disorders. MiXCR, run by TCRdb on the 5' RACE reads, gives a single entry per CDR3 protein. Among around 40,000 distinct CDR3 sequences listed, about 13% were seen once. Sequenced material: PBMCs. Receptors originate from a female donor in good health. The CDR3 runs from the conserved cysteine through the conserved F or W. D genes are given only for firm matches. Clone sizes are given selectively: once, few, many, or a class where the clone is expanded.

clone_size	v_call	d_call	j_call	cdr3_nt	cdr3_aa
many	TRBV6-1	-	TRBJ1-1	TGTGCCAGCAGTGAAAGTCGGTGGGTCACTGAAGCTTTCTTT	CASSESRWVTEAFF
many	TRBV20-1	-	TRBJ2-3	TGCAGTGCTAGACGGGCAGACACAGATACGCAGTATTTT	CSARRADTDTQYF
many	TRBV5-1	-	TRBJ2-5	TGCGCCAGCAGCTTGCCTTCAGAGACCCAGTACTTC	CASSLPSETQYF
many	TRBV24-1	-	TRBJ2-1	TGTGCCACCCGTGCGTCGAGCGGGCCCCCGGTCTGGTTCTTC	CATRASSGPPVWFF
many	TRBV5-1	-	TRBJ1-2	TGCGCCAGCAGCTTGGTGGTCCAGGGTGCTGGCTACACCTTC	CASSLVVQGAGYTF
many	TRBV3-1	-	TRBJ1-1	TGTGCCAGCAGCCAATTCGAGGTCGCGGGCACTGAAGCTTTCTTT	CASSQFEVAGTEAFF
many	TRBV20-1	TRBD1	TRBJ1-4	TGCAGTGCTAGGTTACAGGGGGCGGCTAATGAAAAACTGTTTTTT	CSARLQGAANEKLFF
-	TRBV20-1	-	TRBJ2-7	TGCAGTGCTAGAGATTGGCATTACGAGCAGTACTTC	CSARDWHYEQYF
many	TRBV7-6	TRBD1	TRBJ1-1	TGTGCCAGCAGCCCGGGGACAGGGGGCTCTCTGTCAGCTTTCTTT	CASSPGTGGSLSAFF
many	TRBV4-2	-	TRBJ1-1	TGTGCCAGCAGCCAAGGAAAGACAGGAGGGGCGAACACTGAAGCTTTCTTT	CASSQGKTGGANTEAFF
many	TRBV5-1	-	TRBJ1-2	TGCGCCAGCAGCTTGGCGGTCGGGAACGGGCATGGCTACACCTTC	CASSLAVGNGHGYTF
many	TRBV5-1	TRBD1	TRBJ1-2	TGCGCCAGCAGCTTGGGTCCCGGGACAGGAGCTAACTATGGCTACACCTTC	CASSLGPGTGANYGYTF
few	TRBV3-1	-	TRBJ1-5	TGTGCCAGCAGCCAAGTGGTTAGCAATCAGCCCCAGCATTTT	CASSQVVSNQPQHF
many	TRBV3-1	-	TRBJ2-4	TGTGCCAGCAGCTCCCCGTCTCCCAGCCGGGGGGCTAGAAACATTCAGTACTTC	CASSSPSPSRGARNIQYF
many	TRBV6-1	-	TRBJ2-5	TGTGCCAGCAGTGATCTTCCGGGACCCCAAGAGACCCAGTACTTC	CASSDLPGPQETQYF
many	TRBV5-6	-	TRBJ2-5	TGTGCCAGCAGCTTGGAGGGGGGCTCGGGGACCCAGTACTTC	CASSLEGGSGTQYF
-	TRBV4-2	TRBD2	TRBJ2-1	TGTGTCAGCAGCCAATATAAGGCGGGGGGGCGGAGTGAGCAGTTCTTC	CVSSQYKAGGRSEQFF
-	TRBV6-5	-	TRBJ2-3	TGTGCTAGCAGTCAAGGGAAAACGGTAAATACGCAGTATTTT	CASSQGKTVNTQYF
few	TRBV30	TRBD1	TRBJ2-2	TGTGCCGGTAGGACAGGAATGATCACCGGGGAGCTGTTTTTT	CAGRTGMITGELFF
many	TRBV29-1	-	TRBJ2-5	TGCAGCGTTGTCACAGGGTCCGAGACCCAGTACTTC	CSVVTGSETQYF
many	TRBV5-1	TRBD1	TRBJ2-3	TGCGCCAGCAGCTCCGGACAGGGAGTCCCAGATACGCAGTATTTT	CASSSGQGVPDTQYF
many	TRBV20-1	-	TRBJ2-7	TGCAGTGTTGGGGCAGGACTGAACGAGCAGTACTTC	CSVGAGLNEQYF
-	TRBV5-1	-	TRBJ1-1	TGCGCCAGCAGCTTGAAGCAGAGCCGGAACACTGAAGCTTTCTTT	CASSLKQSRNTEAFF
-	TRBV27	TRBD1	TRBJ2-7	TGTGCCAGCAGCGTCCGTGGGGCAGGGGGTTACGAGCAGTACTTC	CASSVRGAGGYEQYF
many	TRBV12-3/TRBV12-4	-	TRBJ1-1	TGTGCCAGCAGTTTAAACGGCAGGGAAGCTGAAGCTTTCTTT	CASSLNGREAEAFF
many	TRBV28	-	TRBJ1-1	TGTGCCAGCAGTTTATGGGGACGGCAGAACACTGAAGCTTTCTTT	CASSLWGRQNTEAFF
many	TRBV6-1	TRBD1	TRBJ2-6	TGTGCCAGCAGCAACAGGGGGCAAACGCCTGGGGCCAACGTCCTGACTTTC	CASSNRGQTPGANVLTF
many	TRBV20-1	TRBD1	TRBJ1-2	TGCAGTGCTAGAGATCAGGGGGAGAATGGCTACACCTTC	CSARDQGENGYTF
many	TRBV7-8	TRBD1	TRBJ2-7	TGTGCCAGCAGCTCACGGGACAGTCGCTACGAGCAGTACTTC	CASSSRDSRYEQYF
-	TRBV5-1	TRBD1	TRBJ1-4	TGCGCCAGCCAGGGACAGGCTAATGAAAAACTGTTTTTT	CASQGQANEKLFF
-	TRBV5-1	-	TRBJ1-1	TGCGCCAGCAGCTTGAGCTGCGGGGGGAACACTAAAGCTTTCTTT	CASSLSCGGNTKAFF
-	TRBV19	-	TRBJ1-1	TGTGCCAGTAGTACCCTAGGGACGCAGAACACTGAAGCTTTCTTT	CASSTLGTQNTEAFF
many	TRBV7-9	TRBD1	TRBJ2-1	TGTGCCAGCAGCTTAGGGGCAGGGACAGGGGAGAATGAGCAGTTCTTC	CASSLGAGTGENEQFF
many	TRBV12-3/TRBV12-4	-	TRBJ1-1	TGTGCCAGCAGTAATCAAGTGAACACTGAAGCTTTCTTT	CASSNQVNTEAFF
many	TRBV5-1	TRBD2	TRBJ2-2	TGCGCCAGCAGCTTAACGACTAGCGTGAACACCGGGGAGCTGTTTTTT	CASSLTTSVNTGELFF
many	TRBV6-5	TRBD1	TRBJ2-4	TGTGCCAGCAGTCGCGGGACAGGGGTTACTTTGGACATTCAGTACTTC	CASSRGTGVTLDIQYF
few	TRBV15	TRBD1	TRBJ2-1	TGTGCCACCAGCAGAGCGAAACAGGGGGCTGGCGATGAGCAGTTCTTC	CATSRAKQGAGDEQFF
many	TRBV6-1	-	TRBJ2-7	TGTGCCAGCCGAGGACGGTTCGACGAGCAGTACTTC	CASRGRFDEQYF
many	TRBV29-1	TRBD1	TRBJ2-3	TGCAGCGTTGAAAGTTGGCCAGGGGGCGCGTCCACACGTACAGATACGCAGTATTTT	CSVESWPGGASTRTDTQYF
many	TRBV5-1	-	TRBJ1-2	TGCGCCAGCAGCCGGACGGTAGATGGCTACACCTTC	CASSRTVDGYTF
many	TRBV10-3	TRBD2	TRBJ2-6	TGTGCCATCAGTGAGGCCTTGGGACTAGCGGGGGGCTCTGGGGCCAACGTCCTGACTTTC	CAISEALGLAGGSGANVLTF
many	TRBV7-8	-	TRBJ1-4	TGTGCCAGCAGCTTAAGGGGTACAGGGTCACAGGAAAAACTGTTTTTT	CASSLRGTGSQEKLFF
-	TRBV27	TRBD2	TRBJ2-5	TGTGCCAGCAGTTTATTAGGCGGGAGTTGGGAGGAGACCCAGTACTTC	CASSLLGGSWEETQYF
many	TRBV28	-	TRBJ1-5	TGTGCCAGCACCCCGGGAGGGGGAAGCAATCAGCCCCAGCATTTT	CASTPGGGSNQPQHF
-	TRBV12-3/TRBV12-4	-	TRBJ2-1	TGTGCCAGCAGTTTGGCATCCTACAATGAGCAGTTCTTC	CASSLASYNEQFF
-	TRBV10-3	TRBD2	TRBJ2-1	TGTGCCATCAGTGAAAGTAGCGGGGGTGGCTACAATGAGCAGTTCTTC	CAISESSGGGYNEQFF
many	TRBV7-2	-	TRBJ2-1	TGTGCCAGCAGCTTAGTAGCGGATTGGCGGGCAAACAATGAGCAGTTCTTC	CASSLVADWRANNEQFF
many	TRBV5-1	TRBD2	TRBJ2-1	TGCGCCAGCAGCGTGAGGACTAGCGGGGGGCACAATGAGCAGTTCTTC	CASSVRTSGGHNEQFF
many	TRBV27	-	TRBJ2-3	TGTGCCAGCAGTTTATCGGGCAGACCGAGCACAGATACGCAGTATTTT	CASSLSGRPSTDTQYF
many	TRBV5-1	-	TRBJ1-4	TGCGCCAGCAGCTTGGCCGGGTACGGGGGGAAACTGTTTTTT	CASSLAGYGGKLFF
many	TRBV19	-	TRBJ2-2	TGTGCCAGTAGCCCGGGGGTTAGGTCCGGGGAGCTGTTTTTT	CASSPGVRSGELFF
many	TRBV6-5	-	TRBJ1-1	TGTGCCAGCATTAGGCCAGGGAGGGAGAACACTGAAGCTTTCTTT	CASIRPGRENTEAFF
-	TRBV15	-	TRBJ1-1	TGTGTCACCAGCCCCCCGATGAGAGCTGAAGCTTTCTTT	CVTSPPMRAEAFF
many	TRBV9	-	TRBJ1-2	TGTGCCAGCAGCGTAGAACCGGACAGAGTCAACTATGGCTACACCTTC	CASSVEPDRVNYGYTF
many	TRBV20-1	TRBD2	TRBJ2-5	TGCAGTGCTAGAGGAAGCGGGGAGGCGGAGACCCAGTACTTC	CSARGSGEAETQYF